Below are 24 T cell receptor beta chains sequenced from a single sample in a study of blood T cell repertoires in COVID-19 (dated by TCRdb to the early 2020s). Library preparation was by the immunoSEQ multiplex PCR assay. The table comes from immuneACCESS by way of TCRdb, which keeps in-frame sequences with V and J called. Part of the clones is missing from these tables; in studies checked, under half for an unresolved V gene and the rest for unknown reasons. The sample table contains a few hundred thousand clones; only one count was recorded for roughly 77% of them. The ten largest clones represent around a tenth of the sample. Sequences were obtained from PBMCs or T cells enriched from blood (not recorded which). Receptor source: a man aged 35 to 55 who had recovered from COVID-19.

This clone has more than one count but fewer than ten. CDR3 amino acids: CASSLPSGANVLTF. For the CDR3, the DNA is TGTGCCAGCAGCCTCCCCTCTGGGGCCAACGTCCTGACTTTC. The rearrangement joins TRBV5-4 to TRBJ2-6; D is uncertain. Germline loops: CDR1 SGHNT, CDR2 YYREEE (reference sequence). The V gene lost 4 bases and the J gene lost 0 bases, with 5 bases spanning the gap. This CDR3 contains 14 residues.

The chain recombines TRBV5-1 with TRBJ1-6; 8 nucleotides agree with TRBD1. Germline V gene data show CDR1 as SGHRS and CDR2 as YFSETQ. Germline trimming cut 6 bases from V and 7 bases from J; bases unmatched to any gene: 6. The CDR3 has 14 residues. CDR3 loop: CASTTRTGNSPLHF. The CDR3 DNA reads TGCGCCAGCACCACCAGGACAGGGAATTCACCCCTCCACTTT. Full variable domain (missing parts from reference TRBV5-1 and TRBJ1-6): KAGVTQTPRYLIKTRGQQVTLSCSPISGHRSVSWYQQTPGQGLQFLFEYFSETQRNKGNFPGRFSGRQFSNSRSEMNVSTLELGDSALYLCASTTRTGNSPLHFGNGTRLTVT.

The chain carries TRBV27 and TRBJ1-2; TRBD1 matches 10 bases. CDR1 and CDR2 from the germline V gene are MNHEY and SMNVEV (reference sequence). V lost 11 bases to trimming and J lost 5 bases; unmatched junction nucleotides: 11. This CDR3 is built from 14 residues. In nucleotides, the CDR3 is TGTGCCGGAAAGGACAGGGGGATGAAATATGGCTACACCTTC. Its translation: CAGKDRGMKYGYTF.

The rearrangement links TRBV19 to TRBJ2-7; TRBD1 matches 9 bases. The CDR3 covers 17 residues. Germline V gives CDR1 LNHDA, CDR2 SQIVND (reference sequence). The trim removed 3 bases at V and 0 bases at J, leaving 9 bases unmatched. The CDR3 protein is CASSMPSDRGASYEQYF. The DNA of the CDR3 is TGTGCCAGTAGTATGCCATCTGACAGGGGGGCCTCCTACGAGCAGTACTTC.

The count of this clone is one. In the same sample, other DNA sequences code for this CDR3. V usage is TRBV19 and J usage is TRBJ1-5; 9 bases match TRBD1. With V trimmed by 3 bases and J by 2 bases, 2 bases remained unmatched. This CDR3 region has 15 residues. Per germline, CDR1 LNHDA and CDR2 SQIVND (reference sequence). The CDR3 DNA follows: TGTGCCAGTAGTATTCGGGACAGGGGCAATCAGCCCCAGCATTTT. Amino acids: CASSIRDRGNQPQHF.

This clone turned up a few times. The gene calls are TRBV9 and TRBJ2-2; 8 positions agree with TRBD2. This CDR3 region has 16 residues. Germline V gene lookup returns CDR1 SGDLS and CDR2 YYNGEE. V shed 4 bases and J 3 bases; nucleotides not matched to a gene: 8. Written as DNA, the CDR3 is TGTGCCAGCAGCCCAAAACGAGCGGGAGACACCGGGGAGCTGTTTTTT. Its protein product is CASSPKRAGDTGELFF.

This clone has more than one count but fewer than ten. Mismatch with germline at one junction end may stem from a read error. The J gene is TRBJ1-3, the V gene TRBV7-6, with a weak D call TRBD1 (6 bases). The CDR3 is made up of 16 amino acids. Germline values: CDR1 SGHVS, CDR2 FNYEAQ. CDR3 amino acids: CASSVARGDSGNTIYF. CDR3 coding DNA: TGTGCCAGCAGCGTAGCCAGGGGTGACTCTGGAAACACCATATATTTT.

V is TRBV2 and J is TRBJ2-2; 9 bases fit TRBD2. Trimming at V came to 10 bases and at J to 3 bases, leaving 6 bases not matched to a gene. The CDR3 has 14 amino acids. The V gene's germline CDR1 is SNHLY and CDR2 FYNNEI. CDR3 protein: CATLAGEDTGELFF. The CDR3 DNA follows: TGTGCCACCTTAGCGGGAGAAGACACCGGGGAGCTGTTTTTT.

This clone was seen just once. The rearrangement links TRBV19 to TRBJ1-4; TRBD1 might be the D (5 bases). Germline V lookup: CDR1 LNHDA, CDR2 SQIVND (reference sequence). V lost 2 bases, J lost 8 bases, and 15 bases lay in between. The CDR3 has 15 amino acids. The CDR3 loop reads CASSISVTGAEKLFF. The CDR3 DNA sequence: TGTGCCAGTAGTATATCGGTCACAGGCGCGGAAAAACTGTTTTTT.

In this sample, this clone turned up a few times. The CDR3 DNA reads TGCGCCAGCAGCTCCCGGACCGGGACAGAGGGTTCACCCCTCCACTTT. It translates to CASSSRTGTEGSPLHF. The chain employs TRBV5-1 and TRBJ1-6, with 7 nucleotides matching TRBD1. Trimming removed 3 bases from V and 9 bases from J; junction bases left unmatched: 12. Germline V gene lookup returns CDR1 SGHRS and CDR2 YFSETQ. CDR3 length equals 16 residues.

The rearrangement links TRBV5-5 to TRBJ1-1, with 8 bases fitting TRBD1. The CDR3 loop spans 16 amino acids. J lost 4 bases, V lost 0 bases, and 8 bases had no gene match. Germline CDR1 is SGHKS and CDR2 is YYEKEE (reference sequence). CDR3 nucleotides: TGTGCCAGCAGCTTGGGACAGGGGATATGGGCCACTGAAGCTTTCTTT. The encoded protein is CASSLGQGIWATEAFF.

Written as DNA, the CDR3 is TGTGCCACCAGCAGACGGACAGGAAAAGAGACCCAGTACTTC. Protein sequence: CATSRRTGKETQYF. The rearrangement joins TRBV15 to TRBJ2-5; TRBD1 matches 7 bases. Trimming at V came to 2 bases and at J to 3 bases, leaving 3 bases not matched to a gene. Germline-derived CDR1 and CDR2 are LNHNV and YYDKDF (reference sequence). The CDR3 has 14 amino acids.

In its sample, this clone was seen a few times. The chain employs TRBV12-3 or TRBV12-4 and TRBJ2-7; tentatively, D is TRBD2 (6 bases). The CDR3 length is 13 residues. V lost 3 bases and J 6 bases, leaving 12 bases between the germline ends. CDR3 protein: CASSLGPGSEQYF. In nucleotides, the CDR3 is TGTGCCAGCAGTTTGGGGCCCGGGAGCGAGCAGTACTTC.

Concerning this clone itself: One junction end does not reproduce the germline sequence, and a read error may be involved. V is TRBV5-1 and J is TRBJ1-2; TRBD1 aligns across 9 bases. Germline lookup yields CDR1 SGHRS and CDR2 YFSETQ. The CDR3 is 13 amino acids. The DNA of the CDR3 is TGCGCCAGCCATCACGGGGGACAGGGCGGAAAATCCTTC. Its translation: CASHHGGQGGKSF.

This chain uses TRBV6-5 with TRBJ2-1; TRBD2 agrees at 7 bases. The CDR3 is 12 amino acids. Germline V gives CDR1 MNHEY, CDR2 SVGAGI. After removal of 2 bases from V and 11 bases from J, the junction contained 3 bases not matched to a gene. The CDR3 is CASSYGEGKQFF. Here the CDR3 DNA reads TGTGCCAGCAGTTACGGGGAGGGCAAGCAGTTCTTC.

V gene TRBV12-2 combines with J gene TRBJ2-3; the DNA was not used to check the table's D call, TRBD1. TRBV12-2 is annotated as a pseudogene. The CDR3 has 18 residues. DNA of the CDR3: TGTGCAAGTCGCTTAGTAGTAGATGACAGGGGGCGCACAGATACGCAGTATTTT. It specifies CASRLVVDDRGRTDTQYF.

J is TRBJ1-2 and V is TRBV6-5, with 7 nucleotides matching TRBD1. The CDR3 is made up of 12 amino acids. CDR1 and CDR2 (germline): MNHEY, SVGAGI. The ends lost 4 bases at V and 8 bases at J; junction bases unmatched: 4. CDR3 sequence (DNA): TGTGCCAGCAGTTTTGACAGGGCCGGCTACACCTTC. Its translation: CASSFDRAGYTF.

This rearrangement joins TRBV25-1 to TRBJ1-6, with D uncertain. V was clipped by 3 bases and J by 16 bases, with 19 bases between them. The length of the CDR3 is 14 residues. Germline V gene data show CDR1 as MGHDK and CDR2 as SYGVNS. CDR3 in amino acids: CASSERGRGPPLHF. The CDR3, as DNA: TGTGCCAGCAGTGAGCGGGGAAGAGGACCGCCTCTCCACTTT.

J is TRBJ2-2 and V is TRBV9; 14 bases are shared with TRBD2. Germline trimming cut 4 bases from V and 3 bases from J; bases unmatched to any gene: 2. Germline CDR1 reads SGDLS; CDR2 reads YYNGEE. This CDR3 is built from 16 residues. The CDR3 reads CASSRLAGGDTGELFF. The CDR3 DNA sequence: TGTGCCAGCAGCCGACTAGCGGGAGGGGACACCGGGGAGCTGTTTTTT.

This chain connects TRBV4-1 to TRBJ1-2; 7 nucleotides agree with TRBD1. V lost 4 bases, J lost 8 bases, and 16 bases stayed unmatched. This CDR3 is built from 16 residues. Looked up from germline, CDR1 is MGHRA and CDR2 is YSYEKL. The CDR3 reads CASSPADRQREAGYTF. CDR3 coding DNA: TGCGCCAGCAGCCCTGCGGACAGGCAACGTGAGGCGGGCTACACCTTC.

This clone occurred a few times. The chain is built from TRBV27 and TRBJ1-6; D ambiguous. V was shortened by 1 base and J by 10 bases, with 8 bases between the two germline ends. Germline V gives CDR1 MNHEY, CDR2 SMNVEV (reference sequence). The CDR3 has 13 amino acids. The CDR3 here is CASSLLAKSPLHF. CDR3 DNA sequence: TGTGCCAGCAGTTTATTGGCAAAATCACCCCTCCACTTT.

The chain uses TRBV15 and TRBJ1-5; 9 bases agree with TRBD1. This CDR3 region has 20 residues. Per germline, CDR1 LNHNV and CDR2 YYDKDF (reference sequence). V gave up 0 bases and J gave up 0 bases; unmatched junction bases: 12. CDR3 sequence: CATSRDLGTGRLGSNQPQHF. The CDR3 DNA is TGTGCCACCAGCAGAGATTTAGGGACAGGGAGGTTAGGTAGCAATCAGCCCCAGCATTTT.

Comment on this clone: A much larger clone lies one base from this, so it may be a read error. The chain links TRBV5-1 to TRBJ2-6; D possibly corresponds to TRBD1 (5 bases). This CDR3 contains 16 residues. Germline V gene data show CDR1 as SGHRS and CDR2 as YFSETQ. The DNA for the CDR3 is TGCGCCAGCAGCCTCACAGTGCGCTCTGGGGCCAACGTCCTGATTTTC. This translates into CASSLTVRSGANVLIF.

This clone was detected once. The rearrangement joins TRBV6-1 to TRBJ1-3; no clear D. V lost 3 bases and J 4 bases, leaving 13 bases between the germline ends. The CDR3 loop spans 15 amino acids. The germline gives CDR1 MNHNS, CDR2 SASEGT. DNA of the CDR3: TGTGCCAGCAGTGACCAGACACGAGCCGGAAACACCATATATTTT. Protein: CASSDQTRAGNTIYF.